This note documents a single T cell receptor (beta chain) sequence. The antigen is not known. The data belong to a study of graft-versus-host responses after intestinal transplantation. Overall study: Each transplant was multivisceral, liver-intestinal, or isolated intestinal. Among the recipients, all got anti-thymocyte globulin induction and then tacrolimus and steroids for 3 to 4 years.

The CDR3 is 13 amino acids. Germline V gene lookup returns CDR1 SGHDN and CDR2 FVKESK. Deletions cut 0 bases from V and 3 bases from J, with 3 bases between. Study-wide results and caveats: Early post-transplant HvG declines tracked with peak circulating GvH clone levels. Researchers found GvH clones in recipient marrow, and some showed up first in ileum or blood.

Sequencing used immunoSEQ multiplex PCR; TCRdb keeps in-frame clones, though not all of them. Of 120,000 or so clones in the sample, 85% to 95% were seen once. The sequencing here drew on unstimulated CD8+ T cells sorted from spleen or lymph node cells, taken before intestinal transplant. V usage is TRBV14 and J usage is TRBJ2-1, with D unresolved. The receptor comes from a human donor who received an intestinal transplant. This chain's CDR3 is CASSQDLYNEQFF. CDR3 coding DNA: TGTGCCAGCAGCCAAGACCTCTACAATGAGCAGTTCTTC. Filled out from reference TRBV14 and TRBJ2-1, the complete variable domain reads EAGVTQFPSHSVIEKGQTVTLRCDPISGHDNLYWYRRVMGKEIKFLLHFVKESKQDESGMPNNRFLAERTGGTYSTLKVQPAELEDSGVYFCASSQDLYNEQFFGPGTRLTVL.